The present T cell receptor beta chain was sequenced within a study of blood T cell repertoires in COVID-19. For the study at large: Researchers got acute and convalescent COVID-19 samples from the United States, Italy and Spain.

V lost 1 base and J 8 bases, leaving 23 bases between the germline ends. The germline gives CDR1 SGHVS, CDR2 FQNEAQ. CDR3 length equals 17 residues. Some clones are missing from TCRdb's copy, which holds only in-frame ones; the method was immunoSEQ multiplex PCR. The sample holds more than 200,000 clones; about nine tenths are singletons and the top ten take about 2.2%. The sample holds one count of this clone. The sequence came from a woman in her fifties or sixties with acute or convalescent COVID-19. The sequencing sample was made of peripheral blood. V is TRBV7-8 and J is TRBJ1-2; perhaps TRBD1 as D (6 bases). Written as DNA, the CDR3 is TGTGCCAGCAGCTTAGTGATGGGTCGGGACACGGCCTTCGGCTACACCTTC. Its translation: CASSLVMGRDTAFGYTF.